A selection of T cell receptor beta chains follows, all from one sample in a study of blood T cell repertoires in COVID-19. Measured with immunoSEQ multiplex PCR; TCRdb has only the in-frame clones, and not every one. In the table there are around 190,000 clones, 82% of which are singletons. The specimen was peripheral blood. These receptors all come from a woman in her sixties with COVID-19, enrolled during active disease. The CDR3 runs from the conserved cysteine through the conserved F or W. A D gene is named only where the DNA matches it firmly. Rows give clone size only sometimes, using once, few, many, or a class for an expanded clone.

v_call: TRBV5-1
j_call: TRBJ2-1
d_call: TRBD2
clone_size: once
cdr3_nt: TGCGCCAGCAGCTTTCTAACTAGCGGGTCCCTCAATGAGCAGTTCTTC
cdr3_aa: CASSFLTSGSLNEQFF

v_call: TRBV6-4
j_call: TRBJ1-2
d_call: .
clone_size: .
cdr3_nt: TGTGCCAGCAGTCCGGAACTCCTGTCGACGGGTGGCTACACCTTC
cdr3_aa: CASSPELLSTGGYTF

v_call: TRBV6-6
j_call: TRBJ1-6
d_call: .
clone_size: .
cdr3_nt: TGTGCCAGCAGTTACGAGACACGAAGTTCACCCCTCCACTTT
cdr3_aa: CASSYETRSSPLHF

v_call: TRBV4-3
j_call: TRBJ2-3
d_call: TRBD2
clone_size: .
cdr3_nt: TGCGCCAGCGCCAAGGGACTAGCGAGCACGCAGTATTTT
cdr3_aa: CASAKGLASTQYF

v_call: TRBV6-1
j_call: TRBJ1-6
d_call: TRBD1
clone_size: .
cdr3_nt: TGTGCCAGCAGTGAAATCGTGACAGGGTCTTCACCCCTCCACTTT
cdr3_aa: CASSEIVTGSSPLHF

v_call: TRBV19
j_call: TRBJ1-2
d_call: TRBD1
clone_size: once
cdr3_nt: TGTGCCAGTAGTGGAACCGGGACAGTGAACTATGGCTACACCTTC
cdr3_aa: CASSGTGTVNYGYTF

v_call: TRBV11-2
j_call: TRBJ1-2
d_call: TRBD1
clone_size: .
cdr3_nt: TGTGCCAGCAGCCATCCGACAGGGGGGTATGGCTACACCTTC
cdr3_aa: CASSHPTGGYGYTF

v_call: TRBV7-9
j_call: TRBJ1-5
d_call: TRBD1
clone_size: .
cdr3_nt: TGTGCCAGCAGCCCGACAGGGAACCAGCCCCAGCATTTT
cdr3_aa: CASSPTGNQPQHF

v_call: TRBV15
j_call: TRBJ1-3
d_call: TRBD1
clone_size: .
cdr3_nt: TGTGCCACCAGCAGAGATCTTGGGACAGGGGTCGGAAACACCATATATTTT
cdr3_aa: CATSRDLGTGVGNTIYF

v_call: TRBV2
j_call: TRBJ2-4
d_call: TRBD2
clone_size: .
cdr3_nt: TGTGCCAGCTCAATAGCGGGGGGGCCACGAAACATTCAGTACTTC
cdr3_aa: CASSIAGGPRNIQYF

v_call: TRBV19
j_call: TRBJ2-3
d_call: TRBD1
clone_size: .
cdr3_nt: TGTGCCAGTAGTCAAGTACAGGGGGATACGCAGTATTTT
cdr3_aa: CASSQVQGDTQYF

v_call: TRBV10-3
j_call: TRBJ1-2
d_call: .
clone_size: .
cdr3_nt: TGTGCCATCAGTGACTTTGTGGCAGGGGAATCTTCAAACTATGGCTACACCTTC
cdr3_aa: CAISDFVAGESSNYGYTF

v_call: TRBV19
j_call: TRBJ2-1
d_call: TRBD1
clone_size: .
cdr3_nt: TGTGCCAGTAGTACTTCGACAGGGGGAGATGAGCAGTTCTTC
cdr3_aa: CASSTSTGGDEQFF

v_call: TRBV3-1/TRBV3-2
j_call: TRBJ1-6
d_call: .
clone_size: .
cdr3_nt: TGTGCCAGCAGCCCTTCCGAGTATAGGGGTTCACCCCTCCACTTT
cdr3_aa: CASSPSEYRGSPLHF

v_call: TRBV4-2
j_call: TRBJ2-7
d_call: TRBD1
clone_size: .
cdr3_nt: TGTGCCAGCAGCCGAGATGGACAGGGGGCATCCTACGAGCAGTACTTC
cdr3_aa: CASSRDGQGASYEQYF

v_call: TRBV5-1
j_call: TRBJ2-5
d_call: TRBD1
clone_size: .
cdr3_nt: TGCGCCAGCAGCTTGAGAGGACGCAGGGGGCGGCAAGAGACCCAGTACTTC
cdr3_aa: CASSLRGRRGRQETQYF

v_call: TRBV9
j_call: TRBJ1-4
d_call: .
clone_size: .
cdr3_nt: TGTGCCAGCAGCGCCTTCGGGGAGACTAATGAAAAACTGTTTTTT
cdr3_aa: CASSAFGETNEKLFF

v_call: TRBV19
j_call: TRBJ2-1
d_call: TRBD1
clone_size: .
cdr3_nt: TGTGCCAGCTGCCCGTCAGGGGGCGCATCCTGTAATGAGCAGTTCTTC
cdr3_aa: CASCPSGGASCNEQFF

v_call: TRBV27
j_call: TRBJ2-7
d_call: .
clone_size: .
cdr3_nt: TGTGCCAGCAGTTTTCGTACAGGATTCTCCTACGAGCAGTACTTC
cdr3_aa: CASSFRTGFSYEQYF

v_call: TRBV5-5
j_call: TRBJ1-2
d_call: TRBD1
clone_size: .
cdr3_nt: TGTGCCAGCAGTCAGGGGGCGTCTTACGGCTACACCTTC
cdr3_aa: CASSQGASYGYTF

v_call: TRBV29-1
j_call: TRBJ1-1
d_call: .
clone_size: .
cdr3_nt: TGCAGCGTTGATGGCAGGGAGGGAGACACTGAAGCTTTCTTT
cdr3_aa: CSVDGREGDTEAFF

v_call: TRBV29-1
j_call: TRBJ1-4
d_call: .
clone_size: .
cdr3_nt: TGCAGCGTGTCGGGAGTTCTTAATGAAAAACTGTTTTTT
cdr3_aa: CSVSGVLNEKLFF

v_call: TRBV6-6
j_call: TRBJ2-1
d_call: TRBD2
clone_size: .
cdr3_nt: TGTGCCAGCAGCTCTTTGGGCAGCGGGACCTACAATGAGCAGTTCTTC
cdr3_aa: CASSSLGSGTYNEQFF

v_call: TRBV6-5
j_call: TRBJ2-2
d_call: TRBD2
clone_size: .
cdr3_nt: TGTGCCAGCAGACCTCGGGGGGGCAGGACCGGGGAGCTGTTTTTT
cdr3_aa: CASRPRGGRTGELFF

v_call: TRBV19
j_call: TRBJ2-2
d_call: TRBD1
clone_size: .
cdr3_nt: TGTGCCAGTACTCAATCCGGGACAGCCACCGGGGAGCTGTTTTTT
cdr3_aa: CASTQSGTATGELFF

v_call: TRBV15
j_call: TRBJ2-2
d_call: TRBD2
clone_size: .
cdr3_nt: TGTGCCACCAGCCCGGGACTAGGAGACACCGGGGAGCTGTTTTTT
cdr3_aa: CATSPGLGDTGELFF

v_call: TRBV29-1
j_call: TRBJ2-7
d_call: TRBD2
clone_size: few
cdr3_nt: TGCAGCGTTGTAATGGCTAGCGGGACCTACGAGCAGTACTTC
cdr3_aa: CSVVMASGTYEQYF

v_call: TRBV11-3
j_call: TRBJ1-1
d_call: TRBD1
clone_size: .
cdr3_nt: TGTGCCAGCAGCCCTGGACAGGGGCGGGGGAACACTGAAGCTTTCTTT
cdr3_aa: CASSPGQGRGNTEAFF

v_call: TRBV27
j_call: TRBJ1-6
d_call: TRBD1
clone_size: .
cdr3_nt: TGTGCCAGCAGTGTTGCCGGGACAGCCGCGGAACCCCTCCACTTT
cdr3_aa: CASSVAGTAAEPLHF

v_call: TRBV11-2
j_call: TRBJ2-7
d_call: .
clone_size: .
cdr3_nt: TGTGCCAGCAGCTTGCAACTAGCTACGGACGAGCAGTACTTC
cdr3_aa: CASSLQLATDEQYF

v_call: TRBV7-2
j_call: TRBJ2-5
d_call: .
clone_size: .
cdr3_nt: TGTGCCAGCAGCTCCCTAGGCGGGACCGGGAAGACCCAGTACTTC
cdr3_aa: CASSSLGGTGKTQYF

v_call: TRBV18
j_call: TRBJ2-3
d_call: .
clone_size: .
cdr3_nt: TGTGCCAGCTCTGGGGGCAGCACAGATACGCAGTATTTT
cdr3_aa: CASSGGSTDTQYF

v_call: TRBV30
j_call: TRBJ2-7
d_call: TRBD1
clone_size: .
cdr3_nt: TGTGCCTGGAGAGAGACAGGGAACCCCTACGAGCAGTACTTC
cdr3_aa: CAWRETGNPYEQYF

v_call: TRBV6-2/TRBV6-3
j_call: TRBJ2-3
d_call: TRBD2
clone_size: .
cdr3_nt: TGTGCCAGCAGTTACGAAGCGGGGGGCACAGATACGCAGTATTTT
cdr3_aa: CASSYEAGGTDTQYF

v_call: TRBV19
j_call: TRBJ1-1
d_call: .
clone_size: .
cdr3_nt: TGTGCCAGTACCCTAAGTTACAGTCTGAACACTGAAGCTTTCTTT
cdr3_aa: CASTLSYSLNTEAFF

v_call: TRBV5-1
j_call: TRBJ1-1
d_call: .
clone_size: .
cdr3_nt: TGCGCCAGCAGCTCCGGTCGGAACACTGAAGCTTTCTTT
cdr3_aa: CASSSGRNTEAFF

v_call: TRBV5-1
j_call: TRBJ1-3
d_call: .
clone_size: few
cdr3_nt: TGCGCCAGCGCTAGGGGGACTGGAAACACCATATATTTT
cdr3_aa: CASARGTGNTIYF

v_call: TRBV7-6
j_call: TRBJ1-5
d_call: TRBD1
clone_size: few
cdr3_nt: TGTGCCAGCAGCCCACAGACAGGGGGAAGAAACAATCAGCCCCAGCATTTT
cdr3_aa: CASSPQTGGRNNQPQHF

v_call: TRBV28
j_call: TRBJ1-5
d_call: .
clone_size: .
cdr3_nt: TGTGCCAGCAGTTTATCAGGGCTTGAGAGAAATCAGCCCCAGCATTTT
cdr3_aa: CASSLSGLERNQPQHF

v_call: TRBV28
j_call: TRBJ2-1
d_call: TRBD2
clone_size: once
cdr3_nt: TGTGCCAGCAGTTCCGCCAGCGGGGGACTCTCCTACAATGAGCAGTTCTTC
cdr3_aa: CASSSASGGLSYNEQFF

v_call: TRBV11-2
j_call: TRBJ2-3
d_call: .
clone_size: few
cdr3_nt: TGTGCCAGCAGCTTACCATGGGCCACAGATACGCAGTATTTT
cdr3_aa: CASSLPWATDTQYF

v_call: TRBV4-3
j_call: TRBJ2-2
d_call: .
clone_size: .
cdr3_nt: TGCGCCAGCAGCCAAGGTCTCCTCACCGGGGAGCTGTTTTTT
cdr3_aa: CASSQGLLTGELFF

v_call: TRBV7-9
j_call: TRBJ1-4
d_call: TRBD1
clone_size: .
cdr3_nt: TGTGCCAGCAGCTTAGTCTCAGGGGGTGTAACTAATGAAAAACTGTTTTTT
cdr3_aa: CASSLVSGGVTNEKLFF

v_call: TRBV2
j_call: TRBJ1-2
d_call: TRBD1
clone_size: .
cdr3_nt: TGTGCCAGCACCCAGGGGGCTCTCTATGGCTACACCTTC
cdr3_aa: CASTQGALYGYTF

v_call: TRBV27
j_call: TRBJ2-7
d_call: .
clone_size: once
cdr3_nt: TGTGCCAGCAACCCCGGGAATTCCTACGAGCAGTACTTC
cdr3_aa: CASNPGNSYEQYF

v_call: TRBV19
j_call: TRBJ2-3
d_call: .
clone_size: .
cdr3_nt: TGTGCCAGTAGTCCCGGTTTCACAGATACGCAGTATTTT
cdr3_aa: CASSPGFTDTQYF

v_call: TRBV10-2
j_call: TRBJ1-3
d_call: .
clone_size: .
cdr3_nt: TGCGCCAGCAGTGACCAGAGCGGGTCAGTTCGCACCATATATTTT
cdr3_aa: CASSDQSGSVRTIYF

v_call: TRBV4-2
j_call: TRBJ2-1
d_call: .
clone_size: .
cdr3_nt: TGTGCCAGCAGCCAAGAGGCGGTCTCCTCCTACAATGAGCAGTTCTTC
cdr3_aa: CASSQEAVSSYNEQFF

v_call: TRBV28
j_call: TRBJ1-1
d_call: .
clone_size: .
cdr3_nt: TGTGCCAGCAGGGGGGGGCAGAACACTGAAGCTTTCTTT
cdr3_aa: CASRGGQNTEAFF

v_call: TRBV6-2/TRBV6-3
j_call: TRBJ2-1
d_call: .
clone_size: few
cdr3_nt: TGTGCCAGCAGTTACGAGGACAAACCACCTAGATACAATGAGCAGTTCTTC
cdr3_aa: CASSYEDKPPRYNEQFF

v_call: TRBV9
j_call: TRBJ1-2
d_call: .
clone_size: .
cdr3_nt: TGTGCCAGCAGCGCACGGGACACCGGAGGCTACACCTTC
cdr3_aa: CASSARDTGGYTF

v_call: TRBV2
j_call: TRBJ2-1
d_call: TRBD1
clone_size: .
cdr3_nt: TGTGCCAGCGGAGACAGGGTCTATGAGCAGTTCTTC
cdr3_aa: CASGDRVYEQFF

v_call: TRBV7-9
j_call: TRBJ2-3
d_call: .
clone_size: .
cdr3_nt: TGTGCCAGCAGCTTAGCCAGGGACTTGGGGAAGGTCACAGATACGCAGTATTTT
cdr3_aa: CASSLARDLGKVTDTQYF

v_call: TRBV19
j_call: TRBJ1-2
d_call: TRBD1
clone_size: .
cdr3_nt: TGTGCCAGTAGTGCCAGGACAGGTGTGGTACCTAACTATGGCTACACCTTC
cdr3_aa: CASSARTGVVPNYGYTF

v_call: TRBV27
j_call: TRBJ2-1
d_call: .
clone_size: .
cdr3_nt: TGTGCCAGCAGCCCCCTAAACAGCTCCTACAATGAGCAGTTCTTC
cdr3_aa: CASSPLNSSYNEQFF

v_call: TRBV12-2
j_call: TRBJ2-2
d_call: .
clone_size: once
cdr3_nt: TGTGCAAGTCGCTTAGGTTCCAGACGGCGGGCCGGGGAGCTGTTTTTT
cdr3_aa: CASRLGSRRRAGELFF

v_call: TRBV3-1/TRBV3-2
j_call: TRBJ2-1
d_call: TRBD2
clone_size: few
cdr3_nt: TGTGCCAGCAGCCCACAAAGGGGCGGGGGGAACAATGAGCAGTTCTTC
cdr3_aa: CASSPQRGGGNNEQFF

v_call: TRBV5-4
j_call: TRBJ2-1
d_call: TRBD2
clone_size: .
cdr3_nt: TGTGCCAGCAGCTTGCTGGGACTAGCGGCCTACAATGAGCAGTTCTTC
cdr3_aa: CASSLLGLAAYNEQFF

v_call: TRBV15
j_call: TRBJ2-7
d_call: TRBD1
clone_size: .
cdr3_nt: TGTGCCACCAGCATTACTGGGACAGCCATACGTTACGAGCAGTACTTC
cdr3_aa: CATSITGTAIRYEQYF

v_call: TRBV5-8
j_call: TRBJ1-6
d_call: .
clone_size: few
cdr3_nt: TGTGCCAGCAGCTTGGGGGAGTATAATTCACCCCTCCACTTT
cdr3_aa: CASSLGEYNSPLHF